A single sample gave rise to the 25 T cell receptor beta chains below, sequenced in a study of blood T cells in healthy people across ages. A J-beta primer mix and a sample-barcoded 5' primer were used in a second PCR of roughly 7 to 12 cycles. MiXCR, run by TCRdb on the 5' RACE reads, gives a single entry per CDR3 protein. The sample contains some 780,000 distinct CDR3 sequences, just over 55% of which appear only once. The sequenced material came from blood. All receptors derive from a man aged 40-50 years in good health.

The DNA for the CDR3 is TGTGCCAGCAGCCCCCTCCCGGGGACAGATACGCAGTATTTT. The encoded protein is CASSPLPGTDTQYF. The chain combines TRBV7-2 with TRBJ2-3; perhaps TRBD2 as D (5 bases). Trimming pared 5 bases from V and 3 bases from J, leaving 12 bases between. Germline V gene lookup returns CDR1 SGHTA and CDR2 FQGNSA. The CDR3 consists of 14 residues.

This clonotype was seen a handful of times. The chain combines TRBV20-1 with TRBJ2-4; the D gene is possibly TRBD2 (6 bases). CDR1 and CDR2 (germline): DFQATT, SNEGSKA (reference sequence). The germline V and J ends were trimmed by 3 bases and 0 bases, with 12 bases remaining between them. CDR3 length equals 15 residues. CDR3 protein: CSASRDLLAKNIQYF. The CDR3 DNA reads as TGCAGTGCTAGTAGGGACTTACTAGCCAAAAACATTCAGTACTTC.

This clonotype was counted only a few times. The chain recombines TRBV21-1 with TRBJ2-3. TRBV21-1 is designated a pseudogene. This CDR3 has 14 residues. For the CDR3, the DNA is TGTGCCAGCAGCAAACGCGCGGGGTCAGATACGCAGTATTTT. Protein: CASSKRAGSDTQYF.

A few counts support this clonotype. The chain employs TRBV29-1 and TRBJ1-1; D is ambiguous. This CDR3 has 12 amino acids. Trimming shortened V by 7 bases and J by 3 bases, and 12 bases separated the two germline ends. CDR1 is SQVTM, CDR2 ANQGSEA, per germline. CDR3 sequence: CSASFWDTEAFF. CDR3 nucleotides: TGCAGCGCCTCGTTTTGGGACACTGAAGCTTTCTTT.

The gene calls are TRBV20-1 and TRBJ1-6; 8 positions agree with TRBD1. The CDR3 consists of 15 residues. Germline CDR1 reads DFQATT; CDR2 reads SNEGSKA (reference sequence). Losses at the gene ends were 2 bases for V and 6 bases for J; bases not matched to a gene: 6. DNA for the CDR3: TGCAGTGCTAGAACAGGGGGGGCAGTTAATTCACCCCTCCACTTT. Amino acids: CSARTGGAVNSPLHF.

This chain's CDR3 is CASRKTSGNADTQYF. The CDR3 DNA sequence: TGTGCCAGCCGGAAAACTAGCGGAAACGCAGATACGCAGTATTTT. The chain uses TRBV6-5 and TRBJ2-3; 8 bases line up with TRBD2. Germline-derived CDR1 and CDR2 are MNHEY and SVGAGI. There are 15 residues in the CDR3. After removal of 8 bases from V and 4 bases from J, the junction contained 11 bases not matched to a gene.

The sample holds a few counts of this clonotype. The chain recombines TRBV7-9 with TRBJ1-1; D is perhaps TRBD1 (5 bases). The length of the CDR3 is 11 residues. CDR1 and CDR2 from the germline V gene are SEHNR and FQNEAQ (reference sequence). CDR3 amino acids: CAERGNTEAFF. Written as DNA, the CDR3 is TGTGCGGAGAGGGGGAACACTGAAGCTTTCTTT.

This clonotype was observed a few times. The chain couples TRBV29-1 to TRBJ2-7; D call uncertain. Trimming removed 6 bases at V and 5 bases at J, with 17 bases between. Germline CDR1 is SQVTM and CDR2 is ANQGSEA. CDR3 length: 13 residues. CDR3 DNA: TGCAGCGTGGAGACTGGACGAGACGACGAGCAGTACTTC. Translation: CSVETGRDDEQYF.

The rearrangement links TRBV5-1 to TRBJ1-2; D remains ambiguous. The CDR3 extends over 13 amino acids. Deletions cut 0 bases from V and 4 bases from J, with 7 bases between. Per germline, CDR1 SGHRS and CDR2 YFSETQ. CDR3: CASSLGSAYGYTF. CDR3 in DNA: TGCGCCAGCAGCTTGGGCTCTGCCTATGGCTACACCTTC.

In its sample, this clonotype was seen a few times. The chain has TRBV7-2 and TRBJ2-7; the D gene could be TRBD1 or TRBD2 (6 bases each). Trimming cost V 3 bases and J 7 bases, with 22 bases left between them. CDR1 SGHTA and CDR2 FQGNSA come from the germline V gene. This CDR3 spans 16 amino acids. CDR3 DNA sequence: TGTGCCAGCAGCTTGGAGGGGGGTTTCGGTTCGAGGGAGCAGTACTTC. Translating gives CASSLEGGFGSREQYF.

The CDR3 region has the DNA TGCGCCAGCAGTTACGGAGCTGACAGGTTCACAGATACGCAGTATTTT. Its translation is CASSYGADRFTDTQYF. The rearrangement links TRBV5-1 to TRBJ2-3; possible D gene TRBD1, 6 bases. CDR3 size: 16 residues. Germline lookup yields CDR1 SGHRS and CDR2 YFSETQ. The germline V and J ends were trimmed by 5 bases and 2 bases, with 18 bases remaining between them.

The chain combines TRBV7-2 with TRBJ2-3; D may correspond to TRBD1 or TRBD2 (6 bases each). With 4 bases removed from V and 6 bases from J, the gap between germline ends came to 26 bases. The CDR3 sequence is 18 residues long. The germline V gene encodes CDR1 SGHTA and CDR2 FQGNSA. The CDR3 reads CASSSPRGRGLALDTQYF. The CDR3 DNA reads TGTGCCAGCAGCTCACCCCGGGGACGGGGGCTTGCTTTGGATACGCAGTATTTT.

The rearrangement links TRBV14 to TRBJ2-7; D perhaps matches TRBD1 (5 bases). The ends were cut back, 4 bases at V and 2 bases at J, with 15 bases in the middle. Germline V gene lookup returns CDR1 SGHDN and CDR2 FVKESK. The CDR3 totals 15 residues. The chain's CDR3 is CASSPQHRFTYEQYF. Here the CDR3 DNA reads TGTGCCAGCAGCCCCCAACACAGGTTTACCTACGAGCAGTACTTC.

In this sample, this clonotype turned up once. The chain is built from TRBV29-1 and TRBJ2-5; D is possibly TRBD1 (6 bases). The CDR3 is made up of 14 amino acids. The germline V gene encodes CDR1 SQVTM and CDR2 ANQGSEA. Trimming cost V 1 base and J 1 base, with 10 bases left between them. The CDR3 here is CSVEVRGVQETQYF. CDR3 bases: TGCAGCGTTGAAGTCAGGGGCGTCCAAGAGACCCAGTACTTC. The variable domain in full, with the rest retrieved from reference TRBV29-1 and TRBJ2-5, is SAVISQKPSRDICQRGTSLTIQCQVDSQVTMMFWYRQQPGQSLTLIATANQGSEATYESGFVIDKFPISRPNLTFSTLTVSNMSPEDSSIYLCSVEVRGVQETQYFGPGTRLLVL.

V usage is TRBV4-1 and J usage is TRBJ2-7, with unresolved D. Per the germline V gene, CDR1 is MGHRA and CDR2 is YSYEKL. Trimming removed 0 bases from V and 0 bases from J, with 12 bases in between. CDR3 length: 16 residues. CDR3 nucleotides: TGCGCCAGCAGCCAAGAAGGGCCGGATTCCTCCTACGAGCAGTACTTC. Its protein product is CASSQEGPDSSYEQYF.

This clonotype was detected a few times. The rearrangement uses TRBV20-1 and TRBJ2-1; unclear D gene. Trimming cost V 6 bases and J 9 bases, with 12 bases left between them. CDR3 length equals 11 residues. From germline, CDR1 is DFQATT and CDR2 SNEGSKA (reference sequence). The CDR3 sequence is CSAQGGGEQFF. Here the CDR3 DNA reads TGCAGTGCCCAAGGTGGCGGTGAGCAGTTCTTC.

This clonotype was counted a few times. The chain couples TRBV9 to TRBJ1-2, with 9 bases lining up with TRBD1. Germline V gene data show CDR1 as SGDLS and CDR2 as YYNGEE. CDR3 size: 13 residues. The ends lost 1 base at V and 8 bases at J; junction bases unmatched: 3. The CDR3 loop is CASSVTGGWGYTF. CDR3 bases: TGTGCCAGCAGCGTAACAGGGGGCTGGGGCTACACCTTC.

The chain carries TRBV27 and TRBJ2-5; D is unclear. Germline V gene lookup returns CDR1 MNHEY and CDR2 SMNVEV (reference sequence). V was trimmed by 8 bases and J by 3 bases, leaving 13 bases between them. The CDR3 is made up of 13 amino acids. CDR3 DNA sequence: TGTGCCAGCCGTAGATCGAGAGAAGAGACCCAGTACTTC. It specifies CASRRSREETQYF.

This clonotype was seen a handful of times. The chain has TRBV10-3 and TRBJ2-1; a possible D gene is TRBD2 (6 bases). The CDR3 runs 13 residues. Germline CDR1 and CDR2: ENHRY and SYGVKD. Deletions cut 4 bases from V and 5 bases from J, with 9 bases between. The CDR3 sequence is CAISGDSHNEQFF. The CDR3 DNA is TGTGCCATCAGTGGGGACTCACACAATGAGCAGTTCTTC.

This clonotype occurred once. Compared with germline, one end of the junction differs, possibly owing to a read error. The CDR3 coding sequence is TGTGTCAGCGGGGTAGGGGAGACCCAGTACTTC. This encodes CVSGVGETQYF. This chain uses TRBV6-2 or TRBV6-3 with TRBJ2-5, with 7 nucleotides matching TRBD2. The CDR3 sequence is 11 residues long. Germline V gene data show CDR1 as MNHEY and CDR2 as SVGEGT.

The J gene is TRBJ2-5, the V gene TRBV3-1; D gene ambiguous. Germline V lookup: CDR1 LGHDT, CDR2 YNNKEL (reference sequence). The CDR3 totals 11 residues. Deletions cut 2 bases from V and 11 bases from J, with 9 bases between. The CDR3, as DNA: TGTGCCAGCAGCCAACAGGATGAGCAGTACTTC. It encodes CASSQQDEQYF.

The chain couples TRBV27 to TRBJ1-6; D is possibly TRBD1 (5 bases). The CDR3 extends over 14 amino acids. The V gene's germline CDR1 is MNHEY and CDR2 SMNVEV (reference sequence). V was trimmed by 3 bases and J by 7 bases, leaving 10 bases between them. The DNA of the CDR3 is TGTGCCAGCAGTTTCCGAGGACAAAATTCACCCCTCCACTTT. As protein: CASSFRGQNSPLHF.

The V call is TRBV29-1, the J call TRBJ2-1; no firm D call. V was cut by 7 bases and J by 5 bases, with 12 bases left in between. This CDR3 is 12 amino acids long. Germline assignment: CDR1 SQVTM and CDR2 ANQGSEA. CDR3 region: CSAVVTDNEQFF. The CDR3 coding sequence is TGCAGCGCGGTGGTCACAGACAATGAGCAGTTCTTC.

V usage is TRBV9 and J usage is TRBJ1-4; D gene uncertain. Trimming shortened V by 4 bases and J by 0 bases, and 13 bases separated the two germline ends. This CDR3 is 16 amino acids long. Germline CDR1 is SGDLS and CDR2 is YYNGEE. The chain's CDR3 is CASSFSATATNEKLFF. The CDR3 DNA reads as TGTGCCAGCAGCTTTTCGGCGACGGCAACTAATGAAAAACTGTTTTTT.

This chain links TRBV9 with TRBJ1-6, with 7 bases lining up with TRBD1. J lost 9 bases, V lost 0 bases, and 6 bases had no gene match. In germline, CDR1 is SGDLS, CDR2 YYNGEE. The CDR3 spans 15 residues. The CDR3 sequence is CASSVGDRISSPLHF. For the CDR3, the DNA is TGTGCCAGCAGCGTAGGGGACAGAATCTCTTCACCCCTCCACTTT.